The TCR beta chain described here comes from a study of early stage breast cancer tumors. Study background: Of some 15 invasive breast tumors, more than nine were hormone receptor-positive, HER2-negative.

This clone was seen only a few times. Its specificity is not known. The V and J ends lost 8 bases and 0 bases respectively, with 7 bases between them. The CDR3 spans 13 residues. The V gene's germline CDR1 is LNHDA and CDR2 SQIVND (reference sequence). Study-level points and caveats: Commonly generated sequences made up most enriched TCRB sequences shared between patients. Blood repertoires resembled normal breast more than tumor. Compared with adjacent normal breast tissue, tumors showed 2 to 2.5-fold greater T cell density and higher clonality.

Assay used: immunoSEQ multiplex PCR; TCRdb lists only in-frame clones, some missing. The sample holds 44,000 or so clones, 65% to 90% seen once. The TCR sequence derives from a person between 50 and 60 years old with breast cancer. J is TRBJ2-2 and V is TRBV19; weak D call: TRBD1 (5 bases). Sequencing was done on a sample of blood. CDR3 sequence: CASSGTNTGELFF. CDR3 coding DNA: TGTGCCAGTTCAGGGACGAACACCGGGGAGCTGTTTTTT.